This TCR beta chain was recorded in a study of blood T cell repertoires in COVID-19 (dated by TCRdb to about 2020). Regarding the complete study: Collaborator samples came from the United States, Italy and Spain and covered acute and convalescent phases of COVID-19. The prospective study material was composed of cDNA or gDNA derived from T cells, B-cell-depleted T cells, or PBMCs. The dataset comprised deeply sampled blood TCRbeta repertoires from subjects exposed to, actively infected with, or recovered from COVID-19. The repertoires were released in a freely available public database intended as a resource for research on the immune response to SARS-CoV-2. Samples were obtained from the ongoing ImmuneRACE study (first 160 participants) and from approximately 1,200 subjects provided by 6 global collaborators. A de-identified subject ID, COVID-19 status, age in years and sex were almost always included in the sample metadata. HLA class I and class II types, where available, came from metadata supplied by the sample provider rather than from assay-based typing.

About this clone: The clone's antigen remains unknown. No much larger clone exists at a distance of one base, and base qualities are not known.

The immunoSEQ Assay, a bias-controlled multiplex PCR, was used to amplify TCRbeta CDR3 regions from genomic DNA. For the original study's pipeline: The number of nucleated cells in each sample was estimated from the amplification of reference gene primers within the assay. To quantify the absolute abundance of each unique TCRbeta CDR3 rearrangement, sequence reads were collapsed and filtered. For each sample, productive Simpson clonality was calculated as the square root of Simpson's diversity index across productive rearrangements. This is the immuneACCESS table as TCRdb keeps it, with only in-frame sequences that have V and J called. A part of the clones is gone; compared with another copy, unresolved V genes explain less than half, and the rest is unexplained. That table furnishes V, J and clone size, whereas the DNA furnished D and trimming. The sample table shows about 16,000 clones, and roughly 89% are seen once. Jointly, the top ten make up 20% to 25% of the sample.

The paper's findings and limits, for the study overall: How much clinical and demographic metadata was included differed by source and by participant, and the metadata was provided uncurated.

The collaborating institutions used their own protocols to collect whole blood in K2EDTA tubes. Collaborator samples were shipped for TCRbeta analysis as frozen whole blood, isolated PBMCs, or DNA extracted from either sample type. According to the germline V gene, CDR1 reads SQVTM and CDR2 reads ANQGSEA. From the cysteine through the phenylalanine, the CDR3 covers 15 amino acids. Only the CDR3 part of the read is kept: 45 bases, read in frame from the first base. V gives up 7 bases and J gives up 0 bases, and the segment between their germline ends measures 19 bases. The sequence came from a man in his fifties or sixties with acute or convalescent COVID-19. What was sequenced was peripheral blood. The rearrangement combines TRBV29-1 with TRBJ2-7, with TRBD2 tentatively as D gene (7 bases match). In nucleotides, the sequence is TGCAGCGCTAGGCGGGGGCTAGGAAGCTCCTACGAGCAGTACTTC. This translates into CSARRGLGSSYEQYF.